The next 11 T cell receptor beta chains were all read from a single sample in a study of blood T cells in healthy people across ages. Sample-barcoded 5' priming and a J-beta primer mix drove a second PCR of roughly 7 to 11 cycles. TCRdb reanalysed the 5' RACE reads using MiXCR and keeps one entry per CDR3 protein. The sample yields around 1,800,000 distinct CDR3 sequences, 39% seen once. Material for sequencing was blood. Receptors originate from a human donor in good health.

Of note for this clonotype: The CDR3 does not end in the conserved phenylalanine or tryptophan, so this is likely a read error. The chain carries TRBV2 and TRBJ2-5; TRBD2 matches 8 bases. The junction had 13 bases not matched to a gene; V was cut back by 6 bases and J by 4 bases. The germline gives CDR1 SNHLY, CDR2 FYNNEI. CDR3 length equals 16 residues. CDR3 bases: TGTGCCAGCAGCCTCGCGTCGGGCGGGGGGAGAGAGACCCAGTACTGC. Amino acid sequence: CASSLASGGGRETQYC.

This clonotype was found a few times. The chain has TRBV5-1 and TRBJ2-1; tentatively, D is TRBD2 (5 bases). From germline, CDR1 is SGHRS and CDR2 YFSETQ. The V end was cut by 2 bases, the J end by 4 bases, with 13 bases between. The CDR3 is 15 amino acids. CDR3 sequence: CASSFRRGEYNEQFF. For the CDR3, the DNA is TGCGCCAGCAGCTTCCGCCGTGGGGAGTACAATGAGCAGTTCTTC.

About this clonotype: Being one base from a much bigger clone, this may be a read error. V and J are TRBV9 and TRBJ2-3; no reliable D call. The CDR3 has 13 residues. Trimming took 3 bases from V and 4 from J, leaving 9 bases between them. Germline lookup yields CDR1 SGDLS and CDR2 YYNGEE. CDR3 nucleotides: TGTGCCAGCAGCGCCCAGCTCGCAGATACGCAGTATTTT. The encoded protein is CASSAQLADTQYF.

The chain couples TRBV28 to TRBJ2-3; 10 bases match TRBD2. V lost 6 bases and J lost 0; bases outside the gene matches: 15. The CDR3 consists of 19 residues. CDR1 and CDR2 (germline): MDHEN, SYDVKM. The CDR3 spells CASRSQWTSGSSSTDTQYF. The CDR3 DNA is TGTGCCAGCAGATCACAGTGGACTAGCGGATCCTCTAGCACAGATACGCAGTATTTT.

The chain recombines TRBV7-9 with TRBJ1-2; 12 bases map to TRBD1. The CDR3 runs 16 residues. J gave up 6 bases and V 0 bases, and 5 bases lay outside the gene matches. Germline V gene data show CDR1 as SEHNR and CDR2 as FQNEAQ (reference sequence). The CDR3 DNA is TGTGCCAGCAGCTTAGCGCCGGGACAGGGGGCACATGGCTACACCTTC. Amino acids: CASSLAPGQGAHGYTF. The complete variable domain, with remaining parts taken from reference TRBV7-9 and TRBJ1-2, reads DTGVSQNPRHKITKRGQNVTFRCDPISEHNRLYWYRQTLGQGPEFLTYFQNEAQLEKSRLLSDRFSAERPKGSFSTLEIQRTEQGDSAMYLCASSLAPGQGAHGYTFGSGTRLTVV.

This clonotype turned up a few times. The chain recombines TRBV6-2 or TRBV6-3 with TRBJ2-1; 8 bases align to TRBD2. Germline V gene sequence: CDR1 MNHEY, CDR2 SVGEGT. V shed 0 bases, J shed 3 bases, and the junction held 4 bases outside the gene matches. This CDR3 has 16 residues. CDR3 in DNA: TGTGCCAGCAGTTACTCGGAAAGCGGGGGCTACAATGAGCAGTTCTTC. Its translation is CASSYSESGGYNEQFF.

The chain carries TRBV20-1 and TRBJ2-1; possibly TRBD2 for D (6 bases). Germline V CDR1 and CDR2: DFQATT, SNEGSKA (reference sequence). This CDR3 is built from 18 residues. V shed 0 bases and J shed 4 bases, with 22 bases lying between them. The DNA of the CDR3 is TGCAGTGCTAGAGACGCCGGGACTCAGAGCCGGAGATACAATGAGCAGTTCTTC. It codes for CSARDAGTQSRRYNEQFF.

This clonotype was detected only a few times. The chain recombines TRBV4-3 with TRBJ2-1; D is unresolved. CDR3 length: 16 amino acids. Trimming stripped 0 bases from V and 0 bases from J, with 9 bases between. CDR1 is LGHNA, CDR2 YSLEER, per germline. The CDR3, as DNA: TGCGCCAGCAGCCAAGATGTACGCAGCTCCTACAATGAGCAGTTCTTC. Translation: CASSQDVRSSYNEQFF.

The chain links TRBV24-1 to TRBJ2-2, with a possible D match to TRBD2 (5 bases). V lost 11 bases to trimming and J lost 6 bases, with 18 bases between them. The CDR3 is 14 amino acids. CDR1 and CDR2 from the germline V gene are KGHDR and SFDVKD. The CDR3 spells CAISGRGFAGELFF. The CDR3 DNA reads TGTGCCATCTCAGGACGGGGTTTCGCCGGGGAGCTGTTTTTT.

V is TRBV6-2 or TRBV6-3 and J is TRBJ1-2; D uncertain. CDR1 is MNHEY and CDR2 is SVGEGT in the germline V gene. This CDR3 has 12 residues. Trimming shortened V by 0 bases and J by 7 bases, and 6 bases separated the two germline ends. For the CDR3, the DNA is TGTGCCAGCAGTTACTCCTCCGGTGGCTACACCTTC. Its protein product is CASSYSSGGYTF.

A note on this clonotype: A read error may be the cause here, since a much bigger clone is one base away. The chain combines TRBV4-1 with TRBJ1-2; D is ambiguous. Germline V gene sequence: CDR1 MGHRA, CDR2 YSYEKL. This CDR3 has 14 amino acids. In DNA form, the CDR3 reads TGCGCCAGCAACCAATCTTTTGTTAACTATGGCTACACCTTC. It encodes CASNQSFVNYGYTF.